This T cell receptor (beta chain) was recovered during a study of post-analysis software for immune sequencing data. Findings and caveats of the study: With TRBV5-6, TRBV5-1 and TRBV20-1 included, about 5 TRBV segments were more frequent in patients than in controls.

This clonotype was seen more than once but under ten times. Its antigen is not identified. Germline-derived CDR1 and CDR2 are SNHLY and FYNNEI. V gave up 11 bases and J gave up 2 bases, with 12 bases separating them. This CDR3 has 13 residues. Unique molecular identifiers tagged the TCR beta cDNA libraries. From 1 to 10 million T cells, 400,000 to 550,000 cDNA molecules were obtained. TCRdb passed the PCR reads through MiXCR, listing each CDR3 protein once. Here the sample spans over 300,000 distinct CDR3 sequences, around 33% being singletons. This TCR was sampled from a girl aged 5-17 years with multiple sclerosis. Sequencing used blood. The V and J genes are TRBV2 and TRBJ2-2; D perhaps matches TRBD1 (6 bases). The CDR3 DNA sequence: TGTGCCGGGAATGGGGGCAACACCGGGGAGCTGTTTTTT. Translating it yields CAGNGGNTGELFF.